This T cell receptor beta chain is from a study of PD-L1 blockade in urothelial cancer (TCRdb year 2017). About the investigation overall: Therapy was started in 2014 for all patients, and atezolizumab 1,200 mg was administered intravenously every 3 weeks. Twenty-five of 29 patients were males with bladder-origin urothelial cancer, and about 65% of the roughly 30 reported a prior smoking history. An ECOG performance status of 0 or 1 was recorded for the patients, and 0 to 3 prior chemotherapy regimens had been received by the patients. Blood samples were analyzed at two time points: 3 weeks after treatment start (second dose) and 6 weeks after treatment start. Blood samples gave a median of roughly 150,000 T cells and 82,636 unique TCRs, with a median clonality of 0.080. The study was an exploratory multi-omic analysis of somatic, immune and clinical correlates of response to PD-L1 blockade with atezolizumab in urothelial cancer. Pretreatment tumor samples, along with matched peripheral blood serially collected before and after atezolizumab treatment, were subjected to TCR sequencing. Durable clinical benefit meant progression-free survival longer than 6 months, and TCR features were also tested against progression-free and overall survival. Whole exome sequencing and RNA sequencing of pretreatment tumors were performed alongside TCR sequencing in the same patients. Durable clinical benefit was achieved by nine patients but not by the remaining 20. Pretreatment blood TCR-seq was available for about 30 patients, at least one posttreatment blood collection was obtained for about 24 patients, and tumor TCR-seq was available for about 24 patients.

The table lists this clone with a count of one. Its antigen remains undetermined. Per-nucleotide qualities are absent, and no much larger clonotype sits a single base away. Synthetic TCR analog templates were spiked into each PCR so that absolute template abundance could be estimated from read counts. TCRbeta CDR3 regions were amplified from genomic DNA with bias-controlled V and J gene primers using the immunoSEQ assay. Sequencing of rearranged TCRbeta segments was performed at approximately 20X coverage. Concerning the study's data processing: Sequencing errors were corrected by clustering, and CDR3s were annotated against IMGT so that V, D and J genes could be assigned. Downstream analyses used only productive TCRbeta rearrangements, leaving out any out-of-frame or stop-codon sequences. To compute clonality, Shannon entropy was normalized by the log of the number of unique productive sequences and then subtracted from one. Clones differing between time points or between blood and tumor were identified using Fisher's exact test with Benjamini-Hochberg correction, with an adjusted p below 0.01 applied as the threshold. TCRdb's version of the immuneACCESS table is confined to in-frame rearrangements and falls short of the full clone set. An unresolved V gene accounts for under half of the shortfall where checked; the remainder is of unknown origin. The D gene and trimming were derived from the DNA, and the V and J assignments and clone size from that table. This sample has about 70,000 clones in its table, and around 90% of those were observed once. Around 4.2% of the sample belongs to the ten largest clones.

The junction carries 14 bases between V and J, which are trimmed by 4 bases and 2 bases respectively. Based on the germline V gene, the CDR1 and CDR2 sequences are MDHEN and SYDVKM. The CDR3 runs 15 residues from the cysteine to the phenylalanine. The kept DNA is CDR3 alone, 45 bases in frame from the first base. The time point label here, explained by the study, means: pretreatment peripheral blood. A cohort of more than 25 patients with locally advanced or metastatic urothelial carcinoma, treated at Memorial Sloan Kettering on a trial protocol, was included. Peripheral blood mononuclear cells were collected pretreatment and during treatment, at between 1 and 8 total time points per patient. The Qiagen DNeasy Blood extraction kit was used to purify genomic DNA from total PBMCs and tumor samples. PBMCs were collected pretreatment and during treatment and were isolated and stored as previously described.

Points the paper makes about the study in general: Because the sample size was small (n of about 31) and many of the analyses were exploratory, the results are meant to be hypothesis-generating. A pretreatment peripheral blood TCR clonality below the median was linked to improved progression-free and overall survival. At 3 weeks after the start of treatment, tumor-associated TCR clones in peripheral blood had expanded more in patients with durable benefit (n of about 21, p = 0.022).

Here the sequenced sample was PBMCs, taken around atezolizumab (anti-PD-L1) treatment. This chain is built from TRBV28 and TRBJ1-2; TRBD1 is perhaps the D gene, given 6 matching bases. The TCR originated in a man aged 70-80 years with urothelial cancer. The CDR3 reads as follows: CASSSYRDGNYGYTF. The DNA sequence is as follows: TGTGCCAGCAGTTCCTACAGGGATGGGAACTATGGCTACACCTTC.